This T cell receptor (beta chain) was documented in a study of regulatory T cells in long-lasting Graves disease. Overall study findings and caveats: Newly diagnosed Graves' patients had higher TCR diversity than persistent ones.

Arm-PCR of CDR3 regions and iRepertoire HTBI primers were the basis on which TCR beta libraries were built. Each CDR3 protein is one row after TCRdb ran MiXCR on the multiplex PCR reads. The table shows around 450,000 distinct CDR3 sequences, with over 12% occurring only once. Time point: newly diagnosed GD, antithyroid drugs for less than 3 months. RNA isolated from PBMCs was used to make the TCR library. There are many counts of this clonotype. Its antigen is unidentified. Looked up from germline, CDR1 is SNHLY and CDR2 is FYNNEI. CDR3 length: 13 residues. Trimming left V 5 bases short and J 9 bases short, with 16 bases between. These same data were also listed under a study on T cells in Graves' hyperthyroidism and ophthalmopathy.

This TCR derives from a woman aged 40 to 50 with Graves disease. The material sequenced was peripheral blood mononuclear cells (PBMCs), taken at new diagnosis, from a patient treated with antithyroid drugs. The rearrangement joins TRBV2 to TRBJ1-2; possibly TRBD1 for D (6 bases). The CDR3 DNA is TGTGCCAGCAGTCCAGGGGTTTCAGGAAGCTACACCTTC. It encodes CASSPGVSGSYTF.